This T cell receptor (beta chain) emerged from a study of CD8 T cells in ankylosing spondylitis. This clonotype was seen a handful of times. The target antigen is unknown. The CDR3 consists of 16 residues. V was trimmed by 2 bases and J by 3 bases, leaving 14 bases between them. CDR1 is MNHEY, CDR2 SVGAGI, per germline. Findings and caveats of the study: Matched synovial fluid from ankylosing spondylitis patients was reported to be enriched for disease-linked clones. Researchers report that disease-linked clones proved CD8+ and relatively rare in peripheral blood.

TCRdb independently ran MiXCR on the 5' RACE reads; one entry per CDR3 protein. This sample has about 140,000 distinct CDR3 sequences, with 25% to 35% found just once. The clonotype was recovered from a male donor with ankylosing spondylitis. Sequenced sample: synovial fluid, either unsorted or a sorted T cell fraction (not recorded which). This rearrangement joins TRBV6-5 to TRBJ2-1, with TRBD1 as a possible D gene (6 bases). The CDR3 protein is CASSYGGFGNYNEQFF. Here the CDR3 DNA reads TGTGCCAGCAGTTACGGGGGCTTCGGAAACTACAATGAGCAGTTCTTC.